This T cell receptor beta chain was found in a study of a mutant IDH1 vaccine in newly diagnosed glioma. Looking at the study overall: Sex among treated patients split roughly 62% male, roughly 38% female; mean age was roughly 40 years. Every participant had undergone radiotherapy, temozolomide, or both before, and most underwent both. Study-wide results and caveats: The occurrence of vaccine-induced immune responses was seen in around 92% of patients. Pseudoprogression seemingly bore no relation to changes in top peripheral T cell clonotypes.

Profiled with immunoSEQ multiplex PCR; TCRdb holds only in-frame clones, not every one. The sample has around 59,000 clones; approximately 92% are singletons. Concerning this clone itself: What it binds is unknown.

Trimming removed 10 bases at V and 1 base at J, with 16 bases between. Germline CDR1 and CDR2: LGHNA and YNFKEQ. The CDR3 length is 14 residues. Time point specified: baseline, week 1 (first vaccination visit). Treatment here: pre-vaccination baseline after standard-of-care therapy. The sample consisted of PBMCs, taken from a glioma patient treated with radiotherapy, temozolomide or both. The sequence derives from a man aged 50-60 years with glioma. The chain uses TRBV4-2 and TRBJ1-1; D unclear. CDR3 DNA: TGTGCCACCAAAGTTGCCCCGGGGAACACTGAAGCTTTCTTT. Protein: CATKVAPGNTEAFF.